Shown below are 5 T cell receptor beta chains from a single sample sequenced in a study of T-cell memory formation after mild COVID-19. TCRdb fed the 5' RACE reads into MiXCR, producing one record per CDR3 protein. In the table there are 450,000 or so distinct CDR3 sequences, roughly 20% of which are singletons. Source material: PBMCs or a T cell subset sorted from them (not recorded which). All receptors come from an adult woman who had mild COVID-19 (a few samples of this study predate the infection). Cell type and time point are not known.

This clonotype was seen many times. This chain's CDR3 is CSVTRLAGNLYEQYF. CDR3 bases: TGCAGTGTTACAAGACTAGCGGGGAATCTGTACGAGCAGTACTTC. The chain couples TRBV20-1 to TRBJ2-7; TRBD2 aligns across 11 bases. The CDR3 contains 15 residues. V lost 7 bases to trimming and J lost 4 bases; unmatched junction nucleotides: 12. Germline loops: CDR1 DFQATT, CDR2 SNEGSKA (reference sequence).

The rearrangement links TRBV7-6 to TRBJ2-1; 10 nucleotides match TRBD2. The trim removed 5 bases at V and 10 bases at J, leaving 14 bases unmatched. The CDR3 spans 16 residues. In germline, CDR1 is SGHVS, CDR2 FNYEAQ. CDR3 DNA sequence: TGTGCCAGCAGCCCCCAAGCGGGAGGGTATATACAGGAGCAGTTCTTC. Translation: CASSPQAGGYIQEQFF.

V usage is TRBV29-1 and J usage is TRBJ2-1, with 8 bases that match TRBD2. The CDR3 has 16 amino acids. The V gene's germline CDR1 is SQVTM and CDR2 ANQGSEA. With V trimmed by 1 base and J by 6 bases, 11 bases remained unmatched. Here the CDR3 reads CSVEGRAGGRRNEQFF. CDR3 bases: TGCAGCGTTGAAGGAAGGGCGGGAGGCCGACGCAATGAGCAGTTCTTC.

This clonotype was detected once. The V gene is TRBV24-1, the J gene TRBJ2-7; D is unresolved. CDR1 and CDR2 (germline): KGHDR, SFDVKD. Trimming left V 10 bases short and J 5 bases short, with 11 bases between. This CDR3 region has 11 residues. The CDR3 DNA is TGTGCCACAGCCGGCCCCAACGAGCAGTACTTC. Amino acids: CATAGPNEQYF.

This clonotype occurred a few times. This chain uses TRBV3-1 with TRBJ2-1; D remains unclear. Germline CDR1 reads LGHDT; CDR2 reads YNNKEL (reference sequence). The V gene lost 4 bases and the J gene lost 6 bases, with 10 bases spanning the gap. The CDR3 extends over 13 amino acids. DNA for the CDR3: TGTGCCAGCAGCCTCCGGCCTTTCAATGAGCAGTTCTTC. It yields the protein CASSLRPFNEQFF.